This T cell receptor beta chain was recorded in a study of T cells in Graves' hyperthyroidism and ophthalmopathy. The CDR3 totals 12 residues. V lost 3 bases and J lost 5, with 8 bases in between. CDR1 is SGHTA, CDR2 FQGNSA, per germline. The investigators amplified TCR beta CDR3 regions from RNA transcripts. A set of HTBI primers served as the primers for a first-round RT-PCR of the TCR CDR3. TCRdb fed the multiplex PCR reads into MiXCR, producing one record per CDR3 protein. The table has 560,000 or so distinct CDR3 sequences, 46% seen once. Material: peripheral blood or thyroid tissue (not recorded which). The clonotype originates from a woman aged 18-29 years with Graves' hyperthyroidism. The gene calls are TRBV7-2 and TRBJ2-7; D is perhaps TRBD1 or TRBD2 (5 bases each). The CDR3 bases are TGTGCCAGCAGCTTGGGGGATGACGAGCAGTACTTC. This encodes CASSLGDDEQYF.